The 16 T cell receptor beta chains reported below all come from one sample, sequenced in a study of vaccination and CD4 T cells after COVID-19. One entry per CDR3 protein, called by TCRdb with MiXCR from the PCR reads. The repertoire holds 25,000 to 35,000 distinct CDR3 sequences, with approximately 49% as singletons. The sample's time point: late sampling 161 to 241 days after vaccination in three convalescent patients. Material: CD4+ T cells from blood, obtained about 7 months after SARS-CoV-2 vaccination. These receptors all stem from a human donor who had recovered from COVID-19.

This chain joins TRBV7-2 and TRBJ1-1; D is undetermined. The germline V and J ends were trimmed by 2 bases and 0 bases, with 10 bases remaining between them. The V gene's germline CDR1 is SGHTA and CDR2 FQGNSA. The CDR3 is made up of 15 amino acids. This chain's CDR3 is CASSLMYRLNTEAFF. The DNA of the CDR3 is TGTGCCAGCAGCTTAATGTACAGATTGAACACTGAAGCTTTCTTT.

CDR3 nucleotide sequence: TGCAGTGCTACCCGGGACACTGACGTCTACGAGCAGTACTTC. Translated: CSATRDTDVYEQYF. The gene calls are TRBV20-1 and TRBJ2-7; possible D gene TRBD1, 6 bases. The CDR3 covers 14 residues. V lost 4 bases and J lost 3, with 16 bases in between. Germline V CDR1 and CDR2: DFQATT, SNEGSKA (reference sequence).

This rearrangement joins TRBV15 to TRBJ2-1, with TRBD2 as a possible D gene (5 bases). The V gene's germline CDR1 is LNHNV and CDR2 YYDKDF (reference sequence). This CDR3 region has 13 residues. Trimming shortened V by 0 bases and J by 7 bases, and 7 bases separated the two germline ends. The CDR3 protein is CATSRDPGNEQFF. In DNA, the CDR3 is TGTGCCACCAGCAGAGATCCGGGGAATGAGCAGTTCTTC. Using reference TRBV15 and TRBJ2-1 for the parts outside the CDR3, the full variable domain is DAMVIQNPRYQVTQFGKPVTLSCSQTLNHNVMYWYQQKSSQAPKLLFHYYDKDFNNEADTPDNFQSRRPNTSFCFLDIRSPGLGDTAMYLCATSRDPGNEQFFGPGTRLTVL.

The chain is built from TRBV5-4 and TRBJ2-3; D may be TRBD1 (5 bases). The germline V gene has CDR1 SGHNT and CDR2 YYREEE (reference sequence). This CDR3 spans 12 amino acids. Trimming cost V 1 base and J 6 bases, with 6 bases left between them. CDR3 region: CASSLTGDTQYF. The CDR3 nucleotides are TGTGCCAGCAGCTTGACAGGTGATACGCAGTATTTT.

This clonotype was recorded a few times. The V and J genes are TRBV6-4 and TRBJ2-2; 7 nucleotides line up with TRBD1. V trimming: 0 bases; J trimming: 8 bases; junction bases outside the gene matches: 0. This CDR3 is 13 amino acids long. Germline V lookup: CDR1 MRHNA, CDR2 SNTAGT. The CDR3 sequence: CASSDSDRGELFF. In DNA, the CDR3 is TGTGCCAGCAGTGACTCGGACAGGGGGGAGCTGTTTTTT.

The chain employs TRBV7-9 and TRBJ2-7; 8 bases line up with TRBD1. Germline assignment: CDR1 SEHNR and CDR2 FQNEAQ (reference sequence). There are 14 residues in the CDR3. Trimming removed 6 bases from V and 0 bases from J; junction bases left unmatched: 4. In DNA, the CDR3 is TGTGCCAGCAGAAGGACAGGGAGCTCCTACGAGCAGTACTTC. This gives the protein CASRRTGSSYEQYF.

In its sample, this clonotype was seen a few times. This chain uses TRBV7-9 with TRBJ2-1; D is perhaps TRBD1 or TRBD2 (5 bases each). Trimming stripped 3 bases from V and 5 bases from J, with 8 bases between. The germline gives CDR1 SEHNR, CDR2 FQNEAQ (reference sequence). This CDR3 has 13 amino acids. In DNA, the CDR3 is TGTGCCAGCAGCTTGGGACCAGACAATGAGCAGTTCTTC. It is translated as CASSLGPDNEQFF.

This clonotype was picked up a small number of times. The chain joins TRBV7-2 to TRBJ1-6; D is unclear. Germline V gene lookup returns CDR1 SGHTA and CDR2 FQGNSA. The CDR3 loop spans 15 amino acids. V lost 1 base and J 7 bases, leaving 11 bases between the germline ends. The CDR3 sequence: CASSLGGTLNSPLHF. CDR3 in DNA: TGTGCCAGCAGCTTAGGCGGTACCTTAAATTCACCCCTCCACTTT.

The V gene is TRBV2, the J gene TRBJ1-6; D is uncertain. Germline V gene lookup returns CDR1 SNHLY and CDR2 FYNNEI. V dropped 0 bases and J dropped 4 bases, with 7 bases sitting between them. The CDR3 spans 15 residues. The CDR3 loop reads CASSEASAYNSPLHF. The CDR3 DNA follows: TGTGCCAGCAGTGAAGCTTCAGCGTATAATTCACCCCTCCACTTT. Looking up the rest from reference TRBV2 and TRBJ1-6 gives the full variable domain: EPEVTQTPSHQVTQMGQEVILRCVPISNHLYFYWYRQILGQKVEFLVSFYNNEISEKSEIFDDQFSVERPDGSNFTLKIRSTKLEDSAMYFCASSEASAYNSPLHFGNGTRLTVT.

J is TRBJ2-5 and V is TRBV20-1; 11 bases are a match to TRBD2. The CDR3 length is 19 residues. J gave up 4 bases and V 2 bases, and 18 bases lay outside the gene matches. The germline V gene encodes CDR1 DFQATT and CDR2 SNEGSKA (reference sequence). The CDR3 DNA reads TGCAGTGCTAGACCTACTAGCGGGAGAGCTTTAGGTTATAGAGAGACCCAGTACTTC. This gives the protein CSARPTSGRALGYRETQYF.

This clonotype was seen a handful of times. The chain uses TRBV7-8 and TRBJ2-7; D may be TRBD1 (6 bases). This CDR3 spans 13 amino acids. Germline lookup yields CDR1 SGHVS and CDR2 FQNEAQ. With 1 base removed from V and 6 bases from J, the gap between germline ends came to 10 bases. The CDR3 loop is CASSLDLQGEQYF. The DNA for the CDR3 is TGTGCCAGCAGCTTAGACCTACAGGGCGAGCAGTACTTC.

The rearrangement links TRBV4-1 to TRBJ2-7, with TRBD2 as a possible D gene (5 bases). In germline, CDR1 is MGHRA, CDR2 YSYEKL. The CDR3 loop spans 14 amino acids. V lost 1 base and J lost 4, with 11 bases in between. CDR3 coding DNA: TGCGCCAGCAGCCAAGTGGACGGGAAGTACGAGCAGTACTTC. This sequence encodes CASSQVDGKYEQYF.

This clonotype was seen more than once but under ten times. The V call is TRBV20-1, the J call TRBJ1-5; TRBD1 is a possible D gene (5 bases). The CDR3 length is 18 residues. The V gene lost 8 bases and the J gene lost 0 bases, with 26 bases spanning the gap. Germline loops: CDR1 DFQATT, CDR2 SNEGSKA (reference sequence). CDR3 amino acids: CSIITPQVQDISNQPQHF. In DNA, the CDR3 is TGCAGTATAATCACCCCCCAAGTCCAGGACATTAGCAATCAGCCCCAGCATTTT.

The chain combines TRBV6-2 or TRBV6-3 with TRBJ2-7; D gene unclear. Germline CDR1 MNHEY, CDR2 SVGEGT. Trimming removed 2 bases at V and 6 bases at J, with 11 bases between. CDR3 size: 13 residues. The CDR3 protein is CASSYGQGFEQYF. The CDR3 nucleotides read TGTGCCAGCAGTTACGGTCAAGGTTTCGAGCAGTACTTC.

This sequence joins TRBV7-9 and TRBJ1-1; D is unresolved. This CDR3 comprises 13 residues. Trimming pared 5 bases from V and 5 bases from J, leaving 12 bases between. Germline V lookup: CDR1 SEHNR, CDR2 FQNEAQ (reference sequence). CDR3 region: CASSPSAVTEAFF. In DNA, the CDR3 is TGTGCCAGCAGCCCCAGTGCCGTGACTGAAGCTTTCTTT.

This clonotype was observed a few times. One junction end does not reproduce the germline sequence, and a read error may be involved. The chain uses TRBV10-3 and TRBJ2-5; unclear D gene. The CDR3 contains 16 residues. Germline assignment: CDR1 ENHRY and CDR2 SYGVKD. This CDR3 reads CAISESTRDRQGTQYF. The DNA of the CDR3 is TGTGCCATCAGTGAGTCGACACGAGACCGCCAAGGGACCCAGTACTTC.